The 14 T cell receptor beta chains in this list originate from one sample, sequenced in a study of tumor-infiltrating lymphocytes in primary liver carcinoma. TCR beta cDNA was made from 450 to 550 ng total RNA with a constant-region primer. Employing slightly modified ARM-PCR, three nested multiplex PCR rounds were run, and these gave rise to the TCR beta libraries. With TRBV1-TRBV30 forward primers and a C-beta reverse primer, the first two PCR rounds were run for approximately 9 cycles each. From the multiplex PCR reads, TCRdb called clonotypes with MiXCR, one entry per CDR3 protein. The table includes about 190,000 distinct CDR3 sequences, about 82% detected once. The source material, about 18-31 mg of unsorted bulk tissue, was used to co-extract RNA and DNA. The sequencing input was tumor tissue from primary liver carcinoma. The receptors originated from a man between 40 and 49 years old with primary liver carcinoma and hepatitis B virus infection.

As for this clonotype: Sequence at one end of the junction differs from germline and may be a read error. The chain combines TRBV4-3 with TRBJ1-2; no reliable D call. Germline values: CDR1 LGHNA, CDR2 YSLEER. The length of the CDR3 is 15 residues. The CDR3 DNA reads as TGCGCCAGCAGCCGGAGTCCCGGGAGATCTTATGACTACACCTTC. It specifies CASSRSPGRSYDYTF.

The gene calls are TRBV28 and TRBJ2-6; the D gene could be TRBD1 or TRBD2 (6 bases each). From germline, CDR1 is MDHEN and CDR2 SYDVKM. The CDR3 contains 17 residues. The ends were cut back, 6 bases at V and 15 bases at J, with 30 bases in the middle. The CDR3 protein is CASSRSLGGAGADDLTF. The CDR3 DNA sequence: TGTGCCAGCAGCCGTTCTTTGGGGGGCGCTGGGGCCGACGACCTGACTTTC.

J is TRBJ2-2 and V is TRBV29-1; no definite D call. The CDR3 length is 13 residues. CDR1 is SQVTM and CDR2 is ANQGSEA in the germline V gene. V was trimmed by 5 bases and J by 1 base, leaving 8 bases between them. The CDR3, as DNA: TGCAGCGTTTATATAGAGAACACCGGGGAGCTGTTTTTT. Translating gives CSVYIENTGELFF.

Turning to this clonotype: One end of the junction varies from germline; a read error may be responsible. The V gene is TRBV6-5, the J gene TRBJ2-3, with 8 nucleotides matching TRBD2. This CDR3 is 16 amino acids long. Germline lookup yields CDR1 MNHEY and CDR2 SVGAGI. Written as DNA, the CDR3 is TGTGTCAGCAGCTACTCTTTAGCGGGGTACACAGATACGCAGTATTTT. It specifies CVSSYSLAGYTDTQYF.

Notes on this clonotype: The junction departs from the called germline gene at one end, perhaps through a read error. The V call is TRBV29-1, the J call TRBJ1-1; D gene ambiguous. There are 15 residues in the CDR3. Germline V gene lookup returns CDR1 SQVTM and CDR2 ANQGSEA. The CDR3 loop reads CSVDPGWAMNTGAFF. The CDR3 DNA sequence: TGCAGCGTTGACCCTGGTTGGGCAATGAACACTGGAGCTTTCTTT.

This clonotype was counted once. One end of the junction does not line up with germline, which may come from a read error. The rearrangement uses TRBV12-3 or TRBV12-4 and TRBJ2-5; D perhaps matches TRBD1 (6 bases). The CDR3 is made up of 13 amino acids. The CDR3, as DNA: TGTGTCAGCAGTATAGTGCAGGGGGAGACCCAGTACTTC. Encoded protein: CVSSIVQGETQYF.

For this clonotype: Because the CDR3 is missing its conserved closing phenylalanine or tryptophan, this is likely a read error. The V and J genes are TRBV29-1 and TRBJ2-1; 9 bases are shared with TRBD1. This CDR3 has 14 residues. With V trimmed by 6 bases and J by 3 bases, 6 bases remained unmatched. Germline V lookup: CDR1 SQVTM, CDR2 ANQGSEA. CDR3 sequence: CSVTRTGDYNEQFI. In DNA form, the CDR3 reads TGCAGCGTAACGCGGACAGGGGACTACAATGAGCAGTTCATC.

Remarks on this clonotype: A much larger clone is a single base away; this may be a read error. V is TRBV24-1 and J is TRBJ1-1; D unclear. The CDR3 covers 13 residues. The V gene's germline CDR1 is KGHDR and CDR2 SFDVKD. Trimming cost V 8 bases and J 0 bases, with 9 bases left between them. The CDR3 loop is CATMGNLNTEAFF. DNA of the CDR3: TGTGCCACCATGGGTAACCTGAACACTGAAGCTTTCTTT.

A note on this clonotype: This CDR3 fails to terminate in the conserved phenylalanine or tryptophan, so it likely reflects a read error. CDR3 loop: CASSLQEEWDSPLHL. CDR3 DNA sequence: TGTGCCAGCAGTTTGCAGGAAGAGTGGGATTCACCCCTCCACTTA. The rearrangement joins TRBV28 to TRBJ1-6, with D hard to call. V lost 3 bases to trimming and J lost 8 bases, with 14 bases between them. Germline CDR1 and CDR2: MDHEN and SYDVKM. The CDR3 consists of 15 residues.

In regard to this clonotype: An end of the junction does not agree with germline; a read error may underlie this. V is TRBV12-3 or TRBV12-4 and J is TRBJ1-1; the D gene is possibly TRBD1 (6 bases). CDR3 length: 14 amino acids. CDR3 sequence reads: CASNLVDRDTEAFF. DNA of the CDR3: TGTGCCAGCAATTTGGTGGATAGGGACACTGAGGCTTTCTTT.

V usage is TRBV5-4 and J usage is TRBJ2-1, with 7 bases lining up with TRBD2. CDR1 and CDR2 from the germline V gene are SGHNT and YYREEE (reference sequence). The CDR3 runs 15 residues. The CDR3 here is CTNRLIGGGYNEQFF. CDR3 sequence (DNA): TGTACCAACAGACTCATTGGGGGGGGTTACAATGAGCAGTTCTTC.

A note on this clonotype: A read error may produce the germline difference seen at one junction end. The chain joins TRBV5-1 to TRBJ1-2; D uncertain. This CDR3 is 15 amino acids long. CDR1 is SGHRS, CDR2 YFSETQ, per germline. The CDR3: CVSSLETTTNYGYTF. CDR3 coding DNA: TGCGTCAGCAGCTTGGAAACAACAACTAACTATGGCTACACTTTC.

The chain combines TRBV7-8 with TRBJ2-4; 8 bases fit TRBD2. Germline V lookup: CDR1 SGHVS, CDR2 FQNEAQ. V dropped 4 bases and J dropped 7; count of bases not matched to a gene: 3. The CDR3 spans 13 residues. CDR3 protein: CASSSAGDNIQYF. Here the CDR3 DNA reads TGTGCCAGCAGCTCAGCGGGGGATAACATTCAGTACTTC.

CDR3 region: CAWSNRWVIKNIQYF. The CDR3, as DNA: TGTGCCTGGAGTAACCGGTGGGTAATCAAAAACATTCAGTACTTC. The chain uses TRBV30 and TRBJ2-4; D is unclear. The V gene lost 2 bases and the J gene lost 3 bases, with 14 bases spanning the gap. The germline CDR1 and CDR2 sequences are GTSNPN and SVGIG (reference sequence). This CDR3 is built from 15 residues. The full variable domain, in which reference TRBV30 and TRBJ2-4 provide the parts outside the CDR3, is SQTIHQWPATLVQPVGSPLSLECTVEGTSNPNLYWYRQAAGRGLQLLFYSVGIGQISSEVPQNLSASRPQDRQFILSSKKLLLSDSGFYLCAWSNRWVIKNIQYFGAGTRLSVL.